The source of this TCR beta chain is a study of T cell responses to AZD1222 COVID-19 vaccine. Findings and caveats of the study: Elevations in Spike-specific TCR breadth and depth followed administration of two AZD1222 doses. Repertoire sampling happened only post peak T cell response. Unmutated variant regions are reportedly targeted by nearly half of spike-specific TCRs.

Note on this clone: What it binds is not known.

Some clones are missing from TCRdb's copy, which holds only in-frame ones; the method was immunoSEQ multiplex PCR. The sample includes 90,000 to 150,000 clones, 86% of them seen just once. The specimen comprised peripheral blood, sampled 28 days after the second AZD1222 dose. This clonotype was obtained from an adult who received the AZD1222 COVID-19 vaccine.

In nucleotides, the CDR3 is TGTGCCAGCAGCGCCCCGGGACGGACCTCTGGAAACACCATATATTTT. Protein product: CASSAPGRTSGNTIYF. The rearrangement uses TRBV7-2 and TRBJ1-3, with a possible D match to TRBD1 (5 bases). V lost 5 bases and J lost 0, with 14 bases in between. CDR3 length: 16 residues. Germline CDR1 is SGHTA and CDR2 is FQGNSA.